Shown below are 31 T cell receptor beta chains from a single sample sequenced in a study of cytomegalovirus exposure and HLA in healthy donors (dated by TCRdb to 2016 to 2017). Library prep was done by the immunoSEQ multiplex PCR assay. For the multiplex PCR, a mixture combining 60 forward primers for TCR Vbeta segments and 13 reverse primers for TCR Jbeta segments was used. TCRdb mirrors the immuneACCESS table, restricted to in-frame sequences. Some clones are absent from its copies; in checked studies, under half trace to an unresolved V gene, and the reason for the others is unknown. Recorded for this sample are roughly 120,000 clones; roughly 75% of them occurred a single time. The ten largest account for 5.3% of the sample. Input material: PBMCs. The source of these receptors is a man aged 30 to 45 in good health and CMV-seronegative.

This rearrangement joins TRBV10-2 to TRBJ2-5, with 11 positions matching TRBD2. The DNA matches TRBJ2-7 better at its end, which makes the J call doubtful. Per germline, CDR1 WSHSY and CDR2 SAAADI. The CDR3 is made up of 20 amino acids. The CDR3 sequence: CASSELIGTTSGGHNYEQYF. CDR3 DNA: TGCGCCAGCAGTGAGTTAATCGGGACAACTAGCGGGGGACATAACTACGAGCAGTACTTC.

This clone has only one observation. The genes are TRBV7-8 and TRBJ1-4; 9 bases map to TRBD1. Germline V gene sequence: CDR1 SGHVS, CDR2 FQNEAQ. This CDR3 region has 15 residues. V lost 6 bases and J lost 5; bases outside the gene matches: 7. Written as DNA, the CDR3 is TGTGCCAGCAGTGGGTTACAGGGGGCGAATGAAAAACTGTTTTTT. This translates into CASSGLQGANEKLFF.

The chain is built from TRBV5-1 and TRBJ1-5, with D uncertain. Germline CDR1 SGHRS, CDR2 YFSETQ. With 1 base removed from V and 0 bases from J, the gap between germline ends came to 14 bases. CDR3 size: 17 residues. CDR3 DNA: TGCGCCAGCAGCTTGTCCCTGAGGCAGATTAGCAATCAGCCCCAGCATTTT. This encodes CASSLSLRQISNQPQHF.

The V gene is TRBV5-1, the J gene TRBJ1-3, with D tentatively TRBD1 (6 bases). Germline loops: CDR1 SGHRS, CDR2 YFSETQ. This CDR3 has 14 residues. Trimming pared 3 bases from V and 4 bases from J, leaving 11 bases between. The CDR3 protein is CASSSRGSGNTIYF. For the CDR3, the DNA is TGCGCCAGCAGCTCCAGGGGATCCGGAAACACCATATATTTT.

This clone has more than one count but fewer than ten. The CDR3 spells CASSAQGLPYNEQFF. The CDR3 region has the DNA TGTGCCAGTAGTGCCCAGGGCCTCCCTTACAATGAGCAGTTCTTC. V is TRBV19 and J is TRBJ2-1; D may be TRBD1 (5 bases). Germline CDR1 reads LNHDA; CDR2 reads SQIVND (reference sequence). The CDR3 contains 15 residues. With 5 bases removed from V and 4 bases from J, the gap between germline ends came to 15 bases.

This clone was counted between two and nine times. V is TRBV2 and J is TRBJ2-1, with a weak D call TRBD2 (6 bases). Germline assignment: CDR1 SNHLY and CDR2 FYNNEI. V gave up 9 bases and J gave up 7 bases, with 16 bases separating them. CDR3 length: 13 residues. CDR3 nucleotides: TGTGCCAGTCAGCCGCCCCGGGGGAATGAGCAGTTCTTC. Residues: CASQPPRGNEQFF.

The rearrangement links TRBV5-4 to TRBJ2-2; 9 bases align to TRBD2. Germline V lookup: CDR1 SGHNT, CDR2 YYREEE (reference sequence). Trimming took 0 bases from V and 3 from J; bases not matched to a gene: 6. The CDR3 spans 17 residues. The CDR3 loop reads CASSLESSGAYTGELFF. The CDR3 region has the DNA TGTGCCAGCAGCTTGGAATCTAGCGGGGCGTACACCGGGGAGCTGTTTTTT.

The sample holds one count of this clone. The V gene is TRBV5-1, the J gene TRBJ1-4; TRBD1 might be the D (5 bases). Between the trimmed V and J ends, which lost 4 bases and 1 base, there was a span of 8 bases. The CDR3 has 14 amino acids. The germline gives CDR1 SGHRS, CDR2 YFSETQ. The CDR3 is CASSDSVTNEKLFF. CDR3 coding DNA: TGCGCCAGCAGCGACAGCGTAACTAATGAAAAACTGTTTTTT.

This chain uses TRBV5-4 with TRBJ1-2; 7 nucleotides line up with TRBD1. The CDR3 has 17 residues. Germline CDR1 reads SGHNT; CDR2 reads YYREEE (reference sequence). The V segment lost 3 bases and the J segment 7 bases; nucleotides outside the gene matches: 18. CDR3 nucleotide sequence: TGTGCCAGCAGCTCGGCCCCCACAGGGGTAGGAGAGGGTGGCTACACCTTC. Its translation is CASSSAPTGVGEGGYTF.

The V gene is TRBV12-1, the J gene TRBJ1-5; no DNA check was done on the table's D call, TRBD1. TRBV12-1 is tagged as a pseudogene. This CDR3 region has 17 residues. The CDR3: CASSFEGTGHSNQPQHF. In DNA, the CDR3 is TGTGCCAGCAGCTTTGAGGGCACAGGCCATAGCAATCAGCCCCAGCATTTT.

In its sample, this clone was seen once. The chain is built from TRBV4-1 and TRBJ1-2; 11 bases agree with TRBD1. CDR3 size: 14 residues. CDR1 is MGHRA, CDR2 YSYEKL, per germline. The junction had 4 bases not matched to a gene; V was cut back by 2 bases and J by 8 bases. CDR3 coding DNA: TGCGCCAGCAGCCAACTGGGACAGGGGGACGGCTACACCTTC. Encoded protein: CASSQLGQGDGYTF.

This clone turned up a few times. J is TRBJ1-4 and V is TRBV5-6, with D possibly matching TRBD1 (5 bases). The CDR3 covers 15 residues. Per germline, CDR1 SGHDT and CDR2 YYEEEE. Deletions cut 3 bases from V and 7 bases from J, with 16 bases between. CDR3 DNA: TGTGCCAGCAGCTCCGGACAAAATAGTCGTGAAAAACTGTTTTTT. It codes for CASSSGQNSREKLFF.

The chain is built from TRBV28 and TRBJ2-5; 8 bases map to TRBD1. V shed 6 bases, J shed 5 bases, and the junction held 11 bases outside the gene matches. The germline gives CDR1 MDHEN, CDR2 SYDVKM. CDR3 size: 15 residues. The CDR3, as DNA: TGTGCCAGCAGCCGAGGACAGGGTAGGGAGGAGACCCAGTACTTC. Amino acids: CASSRGQGREETQYF. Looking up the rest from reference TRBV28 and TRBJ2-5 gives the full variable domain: DVKVTQSSRYLVKRTGEKVFLECVQDMDHENMFWYRQDPGLGLRLIYFSYDVKMKEKGDIPEGYSVSREKKERFSLILESASTNQTSMYLCASSRGQGREETQYFGPGTRLLVL.

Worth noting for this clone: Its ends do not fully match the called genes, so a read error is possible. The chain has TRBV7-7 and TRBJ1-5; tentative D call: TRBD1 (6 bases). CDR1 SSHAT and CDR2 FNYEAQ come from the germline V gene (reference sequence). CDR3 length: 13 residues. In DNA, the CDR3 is TGTGCTAGCAGCCAAACAGGGTTTCAGCCCCAGCATTTT. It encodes CASSQTGFQPQHF.

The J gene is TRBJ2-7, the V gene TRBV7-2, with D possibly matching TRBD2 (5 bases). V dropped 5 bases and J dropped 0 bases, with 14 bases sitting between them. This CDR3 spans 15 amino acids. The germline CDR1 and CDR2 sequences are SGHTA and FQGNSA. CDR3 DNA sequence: TGTGCCAGCAGCCCCCTCGGGATCCTCTCCTACGAGCAGTACTTC. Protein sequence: CASSPLGILSYEQYF.

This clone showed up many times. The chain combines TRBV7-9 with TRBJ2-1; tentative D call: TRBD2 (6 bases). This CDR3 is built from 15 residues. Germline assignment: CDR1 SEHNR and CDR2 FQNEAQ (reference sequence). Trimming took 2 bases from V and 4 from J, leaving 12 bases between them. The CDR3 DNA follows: TGTGCCAGCAGCTTAACCCTTGGGACTTACAATGAGCAGTTCTTC. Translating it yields CASSLTLGTYNEQFF.

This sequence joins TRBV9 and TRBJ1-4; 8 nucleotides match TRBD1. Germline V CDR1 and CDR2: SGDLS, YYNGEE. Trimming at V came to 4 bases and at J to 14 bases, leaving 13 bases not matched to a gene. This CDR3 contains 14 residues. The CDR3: CASSPGTGPRGLFF. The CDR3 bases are TGTGCCAGCAGCCCCGGGACAGGTCCCAGGGGGCTGTTTTTT.

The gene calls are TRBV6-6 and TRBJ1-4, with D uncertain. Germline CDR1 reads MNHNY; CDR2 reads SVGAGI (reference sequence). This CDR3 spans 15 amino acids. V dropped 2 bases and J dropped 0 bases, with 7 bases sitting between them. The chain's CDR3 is CASSYPGSTNEKLFF. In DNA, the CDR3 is TGTGCCAGCAGTTACCCGGGGTCAACTAATGAAAAACTGTTTTTT.

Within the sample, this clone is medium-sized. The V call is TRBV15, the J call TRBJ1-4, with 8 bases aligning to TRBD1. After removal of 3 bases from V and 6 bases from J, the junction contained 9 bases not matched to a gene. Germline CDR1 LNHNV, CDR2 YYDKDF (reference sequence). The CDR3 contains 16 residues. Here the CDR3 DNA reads TGTGCCACCAGCAGCGGCGCCGGGACAGGAGATGAAAAACTGTTTTTT. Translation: CATSSGAGTGDEKLFF.

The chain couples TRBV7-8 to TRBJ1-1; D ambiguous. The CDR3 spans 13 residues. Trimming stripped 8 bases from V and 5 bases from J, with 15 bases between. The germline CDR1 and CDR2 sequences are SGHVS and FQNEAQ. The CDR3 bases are TGTGCCAGCGGATCAGGCCAGTTTACTGAAGCTTTCTTT. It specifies CASGSGQFTEAFF.

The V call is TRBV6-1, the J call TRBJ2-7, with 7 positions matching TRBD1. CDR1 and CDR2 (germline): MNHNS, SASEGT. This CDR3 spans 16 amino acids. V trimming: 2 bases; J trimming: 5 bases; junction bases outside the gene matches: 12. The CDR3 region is CASSERAGGIGDEQYF. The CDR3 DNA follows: TGTGCCAGCAGTGAAAGGGCAGGGGGAATTGGGGACGAGCAGTACTTC.

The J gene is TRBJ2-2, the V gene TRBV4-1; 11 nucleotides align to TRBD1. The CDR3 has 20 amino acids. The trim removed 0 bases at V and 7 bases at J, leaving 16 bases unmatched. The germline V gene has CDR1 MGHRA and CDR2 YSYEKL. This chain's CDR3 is CASSQELSRSRGQGDGELFF. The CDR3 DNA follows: TGCGCCAGCAGCCAAGAGTTATCCCGATCCCGGGGACAGGGGGACGGGGAGCTGTTTTTT.

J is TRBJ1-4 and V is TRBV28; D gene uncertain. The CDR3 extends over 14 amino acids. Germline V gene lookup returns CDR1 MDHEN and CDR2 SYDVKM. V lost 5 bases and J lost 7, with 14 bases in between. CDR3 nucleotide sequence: TGTGCCAGCAGTCTCGCGGGGATAGGTGAAAAACTGTTTTTT. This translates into CASSLAGIGEKLFF.

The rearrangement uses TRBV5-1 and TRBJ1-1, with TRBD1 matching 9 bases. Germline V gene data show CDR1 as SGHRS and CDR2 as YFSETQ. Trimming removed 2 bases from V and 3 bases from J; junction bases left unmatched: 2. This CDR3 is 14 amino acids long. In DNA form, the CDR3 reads TGCGCCAGCAGCTTAACAGGGGGCTACACTGAAGCTTTCTTT. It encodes CASSLTGGYTEAFF.

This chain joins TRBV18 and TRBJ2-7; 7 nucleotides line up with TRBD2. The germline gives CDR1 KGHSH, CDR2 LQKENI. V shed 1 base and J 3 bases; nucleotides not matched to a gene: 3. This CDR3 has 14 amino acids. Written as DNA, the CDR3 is TGTGCCAGCTCACCACGGGAGGGGAGCTACGAGCAGTACTTC. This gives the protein CASSPREGSYEQYF.

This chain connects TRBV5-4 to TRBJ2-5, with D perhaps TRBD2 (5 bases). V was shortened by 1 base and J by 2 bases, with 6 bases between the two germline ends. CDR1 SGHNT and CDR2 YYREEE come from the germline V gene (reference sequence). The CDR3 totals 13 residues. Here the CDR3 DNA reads TGTGCCAGCAGCTTGTGGGAGCAAGAGACCCAGTACTTC. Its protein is CASSLWEQETQYF.

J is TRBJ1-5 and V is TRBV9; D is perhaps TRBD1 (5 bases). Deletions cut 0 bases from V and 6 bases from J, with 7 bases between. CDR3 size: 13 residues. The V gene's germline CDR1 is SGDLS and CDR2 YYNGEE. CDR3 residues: CASSVGGGQPQHF. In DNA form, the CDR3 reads TGTGCCAGCAGCGTAGGGGGGGGTCAGCCCCAGCATTTT.

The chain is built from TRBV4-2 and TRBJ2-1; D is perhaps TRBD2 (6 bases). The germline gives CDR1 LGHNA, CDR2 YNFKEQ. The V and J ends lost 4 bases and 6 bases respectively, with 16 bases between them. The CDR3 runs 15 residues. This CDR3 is CASSREGLGPNEQFF. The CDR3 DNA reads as TGTGCCAGCAGCCGCGAGGGACTGGGGCCCAATGAGCAGTTCTTC.

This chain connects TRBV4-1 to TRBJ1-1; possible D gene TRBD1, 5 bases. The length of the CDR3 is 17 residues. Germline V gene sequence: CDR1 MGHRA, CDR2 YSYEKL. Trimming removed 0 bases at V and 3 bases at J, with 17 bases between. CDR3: CASSQDTQSGRYTEAFF. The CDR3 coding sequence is TGCGCCAGCAGCCAAGATACCCAGTCAGGGAGGTACACTGAAGCTTTCTTT.

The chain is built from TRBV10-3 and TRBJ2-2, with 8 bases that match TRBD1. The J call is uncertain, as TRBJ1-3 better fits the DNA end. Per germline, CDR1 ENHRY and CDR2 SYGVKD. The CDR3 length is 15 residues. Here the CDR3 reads CAIRDFRGPGNTIYF. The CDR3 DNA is TGTGCCATCAGGGACTTCAGGGGGCCTGGAAACACCATATATTTT.

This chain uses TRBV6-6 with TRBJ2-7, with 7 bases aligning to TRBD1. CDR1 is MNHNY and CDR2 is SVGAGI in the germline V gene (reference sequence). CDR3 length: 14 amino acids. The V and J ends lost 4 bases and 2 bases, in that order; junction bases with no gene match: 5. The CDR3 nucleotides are TGTGCCAGCAGTTTCACCGGGACAGCCTACGAGCAGTACTTC. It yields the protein CASSFTGTAYEQYF.